This TCR beta chain originates from a study of response to subunit inactivated influenza vaccine. TCRdb re-called the RT-PCR reads with MiXCR, one entry per CDR3 protein. The table includes some 800,000 distinct CDR3 sequences, 21% detected once. This clonotype was found a few times. The sample in question was PBMCs from blood, obtained about 5 days after vaccination. This TCR derives from a man aged 45-65 years who received an inactivated influenza vaccine.

In DNA, the CDR3 is TGCGCCAGCAGCCAAGATCTTGGGGGGAGGCAGCCCCAGCATTTT. Translation gives CASSQDLGGRQPQHF. The chain recombines TRBV4-3 with TRBJ1-5, with a weak D call TRBD1 (5 bases). V gave up 0 bases and J gave up 7 bases, with 13 bases separating them. Per the germline V gene, CDR1 is LGHNA and CDR2 is YSLEER. CDR3 length: 15 amino acids.